This is a list of T cell receptor beta chains from one sample in a study of identical twins. TCRdb itself ran the 5' RACE reads through MiXCR, one entry per CDR3 protein. The table has about 1.7 million distinct CDR3 sequences, about 32% seen once. The source material was cord blood. These receptors originate from a newborn girl in good health. Each CDR3 is given with its conserved first and last residue. The D gene is left open where the match is weak. Some rows mark clone size as missing; the rest say once, few, many or name a class of expanded clone.

clone_size j_call d_call v_call cdr3_nt cdr3_aa
few TRBJ1-2 TRBD1 TRBV27 TGTGCCAGCAGTTTAACCGGGGACAGGGGGCATGGCTACACCTTC CASSLTGDRGHGYTF
. TRBJ2-7 TRBD1 TRBV28 TGTGCCAGCAGCGACAGGGAACCTTACTACGAGCAGTACTTC CASSDREPYYEQYF
few TRBJ2-7 . TRBV2 TGTGCCAGCAACCCAGACAGTTCACTATTATCTAAGAGCTACGAGCAGTACTTC CASNPDSSLLSKSYEQYF
. TRBJ1-1 . TRBV5-1 TGCGCCAGCGGAACCCACATGAACACTGAAGCTTTCTTT CASGTHMNTEAFF
. TRBJ2-5 . TRBV20-1 TGCAGTGCTAGTGGGGAGCGGTCTAAAGAAGAGACCCAGTACTTC CSASGERSKEETQYF
. TRBJ2-1 . TRBV12-3/TRBV12-4 TGTGCCAGCAGTTTAGATGGCCGGGGGTCCTACAATGAGCAGTTCTTC CASSLDGRGSYNEQFF
. TRBJ2-1 . TRBV29-1 TGCAGCGGCATCCAGAGGGGCTCCTACAATGAGCAGTTCTTC CSGIQRGSYNEQFF
. TRBJ2-5 . TRBV20-1 TGCAGTGCTAGAGATAGGCAGGGGTACCAAGAGACCCAGTACTTC CSARDRQGYQETQYF
. TRBJ2-7 TRBD2 TRBV7-8 TGTGCCAGCAGCACCGGGACTAGCGGTCGCATTGCCTACGAGCAGTACTTC CASSTGTSGRIAYEQYF
. TRBJ1-5 . TRBV20-1 TGCAGTGCTAGTAAGGGGCTTAAGCCCCAGCATTTT CSASKGLKPQHF
. TRBJ2-3 TRBD2 TRBV20-1 TGCAGTGCTCCTCTAGCGGGAGGGCCGAAAGATACGCAGTATTTT CSAPLAGGPKDTQYF
. TRBJ1-1 . TRBV29-1 TGCAGCGGAGGAGAATGGAGCACTGAAGCTTTCTTT CSGGEWSTEAFF
few TRBJ1-6 . TRBV4-1 TGCGCCAGCAGCCAAGATCGAAGGGGCGGTTCACCCCTCCACTTT CASSQDRRGGSPLHF
. TRBJ2-2 . TRBV6-5 TGTGCCAGCAGTTACTCGAAAATGGCTAGGAGAGACACCGGGGAGCTGTTTTTT CASSYSKMARRDTGELFF
. TRBJ1-2 . TRBV28 TGTGCCAGCAGTTTGCCCCCAGGGAACTATGGCTACACCTTC CASSLPPGNYGYTF
few TRBJ2-1 TRBD2 TRBV5-1 TGCGCCAGCAGCTTTTTTACTAGCGACAATGAGCAGTTCTTC CASSFFTSDNEQFF
many TRBJ2-3 . TRBV4-2 TGTGCCAGCAGCCAACGACGATCAGGGGATACAACAGATACGCAGTATTTT CASSQRRSGDTTDTQYF
few TRBJ2-1 . TRBV6-2/TRBV6-3 TGTGCCAGCATCTTGGGGGGGCCTCCCTACAATGAGCAGTTCTTC CASILGGPPYNEQFF
. TRBJ2-7 . TRBV7-9 TGTGCCAGCAGCTCTCTAGCGCCTTTTATGGACGAGCAGTACTTC CASSSLAPFMDEQYF
. TRBJ2-7 . TRBV4-2 TGTGCCAGCAGCCCTGGGGCAGGCTACAATGAGCAGTACTTC CASSPGAGYNEQYF
many TRBJ2-1 . TRBV10-3 TGTGCCATCAGTACGCTAAAGAAGAGCTCCTACAATGAGCAGTTCTTC CAISTLKKSSYNEQFF
. TRBJ1-1 . TRBV29-1 TGCAGCGCCTTAAACAGAGCTCCTGAACCTTTCTTT CSALNRAPEPFF
many TRBJ1-2 TRBD1 TRBV27 TGTGCCAGCAGGACAGGGGGCAACTATGGCTACACCTTC CASRTGGNYGYTF
. TRBJ2-7 . TRBV20-1 TGCAGTGCTAGAAACTATCCAACCTACGAGCAGTACTTC CSARNYPTYEQYF
once TRBJ1-4 TRBD1 TRBV7-9 TGTGCCAGCAGCGCGACAGGGATGGGTGAAAAACTGTTTTTT CASSATGMGEKLFF
. TRBJ2-7 TRBD2 TRBV3-1 TGTGCCAGCAGCCCTACCCGTGGACTAGCGGGGGACGAGCAGTACTTC CASSPTRGLAGDEQYF
. TRBJ2-3 . TRBV25-1 TGTGCTAAGGGGACATGGGCGAGCACAGATACGCAGTATTTT CAKGTWASTDTQYF
. TRBJ1-4 . TRBV12-3/TRBV12-4 TGTGCCAGCAGTTTAAGGGCAGACCCTAATGAAAAACTGTTTTTT CASSLRADPNEKLFF
few TRBJ2-7 TRBD2 TRBV24-1 TGTGCCACCAGTGACCCATTAGCGGGATCCTACGAGCAGTACTTC CATSDPLAGSYEQYF
many TRBJ2-7 TRBD1 TRBV10-3 TGTGCCATCAGTGGGAGGGGACAGGTATACGAGCAGTACTTC CAISGRGQVYEQYF
. TRBJ2-7 . TRBV7-8 TGCGCCAGCAGCTTAGAGGGGGGCGCTTACTCCTACGAGCAGTACTTC CASSLEGGAYSYEQYF
few TRBJ1-5 TRBD1 TRBV6-1 TGTGCCAGCAGTGAAGCAACAGGGGGATCTCTATATCAGCCCCAGCATTTT CASSEATGGSLYQPQHF
few TRBJ2-1 TRBD2 TRBV29-1 TGCAGCGGAACGAGGGCTAGCGGGAGGGCCTCCTCCTACAATGAGCAGTTCTTC CSGTRASGRASSYNEQFF
. TRBJ2-1 . TRBV29-1 TGCAGCGTTGACCCTCAGCGCCGGCGGGGATACAATGAGCAGTTCTTC CSVDPQRRRGYNEQFF
. TRBJ2-5 . TRBV5-1 TGCGCCAGCAGCTCCGACAGGATTTGGGAGCAGTACTTC CASSSDRIWEQYF
few TRBJ2-7 TRBD1 TRBV9 TGTGCCAGCAGCGGACAGGGGGTAGTGCAGTACTTC CASSGQGVVQYF
few TRBJ2-7 . TRBV29-1 TGCAGCGCGAAGGGACGGTTATCCTACGAGCAGTACTTC CSAKGRLSYEQYF
. TRBJ2-5 TRBD2 TRBV5-1 TGCGCCAGCAGAGATACGGGGGGTTCCTACAATGAGCAGTACTTC CASRDTGGSYNEQYF
. TRBJ2-3 . TRBV2 TGTGCCAGCCCCCAGGCCGTCGGGGATACGCAGTATTTT CASPQAVGDTQYF
. TRBJ2-1 TRBD2 TRBV2 TGTGCCAGCAGCGCCTACTTTCTAGCGGGAGGGGTTAATGAGCAGTTCTTC CASSAYFLAGGVNEQFF
many TRBJ2-7 . TRBV4-2 TGTGCCAGCAGCCAAGATCAATCAGAGGTCGAGGGCTACGAGCAGTACTTC CASSQDQSEVEGYEQYF
. TRBJ2-1 . TRBV5-1 TGCGCCAGCAGCCTGCCCCAGGGGGGCAATGAGCAGTTCTTC CASSLPQGGNEQFF
. TRBJ2-7 . TRBV20-1 TGCAGTGCTAGAGGACAGACCTTCTCCTACGAGCAGTACTTC CSARGQTFSYEQYF
. TRBJ2-1 . TRBV12-3/TRBV12-4 TGTGCCAGCAGAAAAAACGGTGGTGAGCAGTTCTTC CASRKNGGEQFF
. TRBJ1-1 . TRBV11-2 TGTGCCAGCAGCAATAACAGGATGAACACTGAAGCTTTCTTT CASSNNRMNTEAFF
. TRBJ2-2 TRBD2 TRBV12-3/TRBV12-4 TGTGCCAGCAGTTTTCAAGCGGGGGCCGGGGAGCTGTTTTTT CASSFQAGAGELFF
. TRBJ1-1 . TRBV20-1 TGCAGTGCTAGGGGGTACTGGGCTGAAGCTTTCTTT CSARGYWAEAFF
. TRBJ2-3 TRBD2 TRBV20-1 TGCAGCCCCGGACTAGACGGAGATACGCAGTATTTT CSPGLDGDTQYF
. TRBJ2-3 . TRBV20-1 TGCAGTTCCCCCCGGGTTACTAGCACAGATACGCAGTATTTT CSSPRVTSTDTQYF
many TRBJ2-1 TRBD2 TRBV2 TGTGCCAGCAGTTTGCGACTAGCGATAAATGAGCAGTTCTTC CASSLRLAINEQFF
few TRBJ2-3 TRBD1 TRBV20-1 TGCAGTGCTATACTCAGGGACAGGGGGGGCACAGATACGCAGTATTTT CSAILRDRGGTDTQYF
few TRBJ2-1 . TRBV12-5 TGTGCTAGTGGTTTGGTACTTGGGAGCTCCTACAATGAGCAGTTCTTC CASGLVLGSSYNEQFF
many TRBJ1-6 . TRBV29-1 TGCAGCGTTAAGCAGGATAATTCACCCCTCCACTTT CSVKQDNSPLHF